These 26 T cell receptor beta chains originate from one sample sequenced in a study of beta chain features in type 1 diabetes. Study-level results: Moderate but significant shortening of TCRB CDR3s was recorded in all four CD4+ subsets from Type 1 diabetes patients.

Of the isolated RNA, all was reverse transcribed, and so the sequenced material was expressed TCRB transcripts. Assay: immunoSEQ multiplex PCR; the TCRdb copy retains only in-frame clones and omits some. Altogether around 250,000 clones are present, approximately 24% being singletons, with the ten largest covering roughly 0.011%. No cognate antigen is known for these TCRs. Input material: naive CD4+ T cells from blood. The receptors derive from a woman between 25 and 40 years old with type 1 diabetes.

V usage is TRBV30 and J usage is TRBJ2-1; the D gene is possibly TRBD2 (5 bases). Germline CDR1 and CDR2: GTSNPN and SVGIG (reference sequence). The CDR3 contains 14 residues. Trimming removed 2 bases at V and 6 bases at J, with 14 bases between. The DNA for the CDR3 is TGTGCCTGGAGTTTAGGGCCTAGCCGCAATGAGCAGTTCTTC. Its protein is CAWSLGPSRNEQFF.

The chain combines TRBV15 with TRBJ1-2; 8 bases line up with TRBD1. The CDR3 is 15 residues long. Germline loops: CDR1 LNHNV, CDR2 YYDKDF (reference sequence). The J segment lost 7 bases and the V segment lost 0 bases, leaving 7 bases of the junction unmatched. CDR3 in amino acids: CATSRDRDRYLGYTF. The CDR3 bases are TGTGCCACCAGCAGAGACAGGGACAGGTACCTTGGCTACACCTTC.

This chain links TRBV6-5 with TRBJ2-7; 9 nucleotides align to TRBD1. This CDR3 spans 13 amino acids. Per the germline V gene, CDR1 is MNHEY and CDR2 is SVGAGI. V gave up 5 bases and J gave up 7 bases; unmatched junction bases: 6. CDR3 in DNA: TGTGCCAGCAGTCACGGACAGGGGATGGAGCAGTACTTC. Its translation is CASSHGQGMEQYF.

V gene TRBV19 combines with J gene TRBJ2-2; 12 positions match TRBD2. CDR1 LNHDA and CDR2 SQIVND come from the germline V gene (reference sequence). The CDR3 has 15 amino acids. The V gene end was trimmed by 10 bases and the J gene end by 7 bases; junction bases not matched to a gene: 10. The CDR3 sequence is CATRGLAGFDGELFF. Here the CDR3 DNA reads TGTGCCACCCGTGGACTAGCGGGATTTGACGGGGAGCTGTTTTTT.

This clone occurred a few times. The chain combines TRBV9 with TRBJ2-1; TRBD2 agrees at 10 bases. Germline V gene data show CDR1 as SGDLS and CDR2 as YYNGEE. J gave up 6 bases and V 4 bases, and 7 bases lay outside the gene matches. The CDR3 is 15 amino acids. The CDR3 bases are TGTGCCAGCAGCCGCGGACTAGCGGAGGGCAATGAGCAGTTCTTC. This codes for CASSRGLAEGNEQFF.

The chain combines TRBV11-2 with TRBJ2-7; 8 positions agree with TRBD2. This CDR3 contains 16 residues. J lost 2 bases, V lost 3 bases, and 9 bases had no gene match. From germline, CDR1 is SGHAT and CDR2 FQNNGV. The CDR3 here is CASSLLGGTSPYEQYF. The CDR3 DNA follows: TGTGCCAGCAGCTTGCTAGGGGGGACTAGTCCCTACGAGCAGTACTTC.

The sample holds a few counts of this clone. The chain is built from TRBV7-3 and TRBJ2-5, with 13 bases identical to TRBD2. The CDR3 has 16 residues. After removal of 5 bases from V and 3 bases from J, the junction contained 6 bases not matched to a gene. From germline, CDR1 is SGHTA and CDR2 FQGTGA. CDR3 in amino acids: CASSPGLAGAKETQYF. Here the CDR3 DNA reads TGTGCCAGCAGCCCCGGACTAGCGGGAGCCAAAGAGACCCAGTACTTC.

The chain links TRBV30 to TRBJ2-1; 10 bases align to TRBD1. This CDR3 is built from 14 residues. Germline V gene lookup returns CDR1 GTSNPN and CDR2 SVGIG (reference sequence). The trim removed 5 bases at V and 7 bases at J, leaving 8 bases unmatched. The DNA for the CDR3 is TGTGCCTGGGAGCCGGGACAGGGGATAAATGAGCAGTTCTTC. It specifies CAWEPGQGINEQFF.

The gene calls are TRBV29-1 and TRBJ2-1; D not certain. Germline V gives CDR1 SQVTM, CDR2 ANQGSEA. Deletions cut 7 bases from V and 4 bases from J, with 20 bases between. The CDR3 spans 15 residues. CDR3 bases: TGCAGCGCAGTGACATTATCAGAGAATTACAATGAGCAGTTCTTC. This translates into CSAVTLSENYNEQFF.

The genes are TRBV30 and TRBJ2-1; TRBD2 matches 7 bases. The length of the CDR3 is 14 residues. In germline, CDR1 is GTSNPN, CDR2 SVGIG (reference sequence). V lost 3 bases, J lost 6 bases, and 8 bases stayed unmatched. CDR3 protein: CAWRSQRDFNEQFF. The CDR3 DNA sequence: TGTGCCTGGAGGTCCCAGCGGGATTTCAATGAGCAGTTCTTC.

This clone was counted only a few times. This chain uses TRBV5-1 with TRBJ2-1, with 8 bases aligning to TRBD2. From germline, CDR1 is SGHRS and CDR2 YFSETQ. V trimming: 0 bases; J trimming: 6 bases; junction bases outside the gene matches: 5. CDR3 length equals 15 residues. The CDR3: CASSLGTSIGNEQFF. Here the CDR3 DNA reads TGCGCCAGCAGCTTGGGGACTAGCATTGGCAATGAGCAGTTCTTC.

The rearrangement joins TRBV2 to TRBJ1-1, with D uncertain. The CDR3 has 14 residues. Germline CDR1 reads SNHLY; CDR2 reads FYNNEI. The V end lost 5 bases, the J end lost 2 bases, and 12 bases lay between the germline ends. The chain's CDR3 is CASSPDTANTEAFF. The CDR3 DNA reads TGTGCCAGCAGTCCTGACACCGCCAACACTGAAGCTTTCTTT.

This clone showed up just a few times. The chain employs TRBV19 and TRBJ2-5; 10 bases agree with TRBD2. The CDR3 loop spans 14 amino acids. With V trimmed by 5 bases and J by 3 bases, 3 bases remained unmatched. Germline V gene lookup returns CDR1 LNHDA and CDR2 SQIVND (reference sequence). CDR3 region: CASSPLAGEETQYF. The CDR3, as DNA: TGTGCCAGTAGTCCGCTAGCGGGAGAAGAGACCCAGTACTTC.

The V and J genes are TRBV28 and TRBJ1-4; possibly TRBD1 for D (6 bases). CDR1 MDHEN and CDR2 SYDVKM come from the germline V gene. The ends were cut back, 5 bases at V and 8 bases at J, with 12 bases in the middle. The CDR3 has 13 residues. This CDR3 is CASSGEGEEKLFF. In DNA, the CDR3 is TGTGCCAGCAGTGGGGAGGGGGAGGAAAAACTGTTTTTT.

The rearrangement uses TRBV10-3 and TRBJ2-1; 9 bases are a match to TRBD1. CDR1 and CDR2 (germline): ENHRY, SYGVKD. V was pared by 0 bases and J by 8 bases, with 5 bases of the junction left unmatched. This CDR3 contains 15 residues. The CDR3 here is CAISESGQGIHEQFF. In DNA form, the CDR3 reads TGTGCCATCAGTGAGTCGGGACAGGGTATACATGAGCAGTTCTTC.

V is TRBV10-2 and J is TRBJ2-1; TRBD2 matches at 14 bases. The length of the CDR3 is 14 residues. CDR1 WSHSY and CDR2 SAAADI come from the germline V gene. The junction had 7 bases not matched to a gene; V was cut back by 11 bases and J by 7 bases. CDR3 nucleotide sequence: TGCGCCGCGCGACTAGCGGGAGGGGGGAATGAGCAGTTCTTC. It specifies CAARLAGGGNEQFF.

The chain links TRBV29-1 to TRBJ2-2; D perhaps matches TRBD2 (5 bases). Trimming took 5 bases from V and 7 from J, leaving 11 bases between them. From germline, CDR1 is SQVTM and CDR2 ANQGSEA. CDR3 length: 12 residues. CDR3 residues: CSVHLAGGELFF. The CDR3 region has the DNA TGCAGCGTTCATCTAGCTGGCGGGGAGCTGTTTTTT.

This clone has just a few counts. The chain couples TRBV11-3 to TRBJ1-1; D ambiguous. From germline, CDR1 is SGHNT and CDR2 YENEEA. V was cut by 6 bases and J by 6 bases, with 14 bases left in between. The CDR3 is 13 residues long. CDR3 loop: CASSPRHPPEAFF. CDR3 coding DNA: TGTGCCAGCAGTCCCAGGCACCCTCCTGAAGCTTTCTTT.

The rearrangement uses TRBV4-1 and TRBJ2-1, with TRBD2 matching over 11 bases. The length of the CDR3 is 16 residues. J was trimmed by 2 bases and V by 4 bases; bases with no gene match: 4. Germline V CDR1 and CDR2: MGHRA, YSYEKL. The CDR3 region has the DNA TGCGCCAGCAGCCCTGTTAGCGGGAGGGCCTACAATGAGCAGTTCTTC. This gives the protein CASSPVSGRAYNEQFF.

The gene calls are TRBV29-1 and TRBJ1-2; D is undetermined. CDR1 and CDR2 (germline): SQVTM, ANQGSEA. CDR3 length equals 11 residues. V was pared by 2 bases and J by 11 bases, with 12 bases between. CDR3 coding DNA: TGCAGCGTTGAAATTGGAGAGGATTACACCTTC. Amino acid sequence: CSVEIGEDYTF.

This clone was observed a handful of times. The chain joins TRBV30 to TRBJ2-5, with D possibly being TRBD2 (5 bases). Per germline, CDR1 GTSNPN and CDR2 SVGIG (reference sequence). Deletions cut 2 bases from V and 6 bases from J, with 10 bases between. The CDR3 is 12 residues long. CDR3 DNA sequence: TGTGCCTGGAGTCTCGGGATGCAGACCCAGTACTTC. Amino acid sequence: CAWSLGMQTQYF.

V is TRBV5-4 and J is TRBJ1-2, with D hard to call. CDR1 SGHNT and CDR2 YYREEE come from the germline V gene (reference sequence). V was trimmed by 3 bases and J by 4 bases, leaving 13 bases between them. The CDR3 is 14 amino acids. The CDR3 is CASSSRGPSYGYTF. The DNA for the CDR3 is TGTGCCAGCAGCTCTCGCGGTCCTTCCTATGGCTACACCTTC.

The V call is TRBV27, the J call TRBJ2-5, with D perhaps TRBD2 (5 bases). CDR3 length equals 11 residues. Germline CDR1 and CDR2: MNHEY and SMNVEV (reference sequence). V was clipped by 5 bases and J by 5 bases, with 6 bases between them. CDR3 sequence reads: CASSRGETQYF. The DNA for the CDR3 is TGTGCCAGCAGTAGAGGGGAGACCCAGTACTTC.

This clone turned up a few times. This chain connects TRBV6-6 to TRBJ1-1; no reliable D call. V dropped 6 bases and J dropped 1 base, with 15 bases sitting between them. The CDR3 totals 15 residues. Germline-derived CDR1 and CDR2 are MNHNY and SVGAGI (reference sequence). The CDR3, as DNA: TGTGCCAGCAGACTTACAGTAGTGGAGAACACTGAAGCTTTCTTT. Its protein is CASRLTVVENTEAFF.

This clone turned up a few times. V and J are TRBV7-9 and TRBJ1-2; D not resolved. CDR1 is SEHNR, CDR2 FQNEAQ, per germline (reference sequence). The V end was cut by 0 bases, the J end by 4 bases, with 3 bases between. This CDR3 is 12 amino acids long. CDR3 sequence: CASSLALYGYTF. In DNA form, the CDR3 reads TGTGCCAGCAGCTTAGCCCTCTATGGCTACACCTTC.

There are a few counts of this clone. This chain connects TRBV14 to TRBJ1-2; D may be TRBD1 (6 bases). Between the trimmed V and J ends, which lost 1 base and 8 bases, there was a span of 11 bases. The CDR3 totals 13 residues. The germline gives CDR1 SGHDN, CDR2 FVKESK. CDR3 in DNA: TGTGCCAGCAGCCAAGTAGGACAGCGAGGCTACACCTTC. The encoded protein is CASSQVGQRGYTF.